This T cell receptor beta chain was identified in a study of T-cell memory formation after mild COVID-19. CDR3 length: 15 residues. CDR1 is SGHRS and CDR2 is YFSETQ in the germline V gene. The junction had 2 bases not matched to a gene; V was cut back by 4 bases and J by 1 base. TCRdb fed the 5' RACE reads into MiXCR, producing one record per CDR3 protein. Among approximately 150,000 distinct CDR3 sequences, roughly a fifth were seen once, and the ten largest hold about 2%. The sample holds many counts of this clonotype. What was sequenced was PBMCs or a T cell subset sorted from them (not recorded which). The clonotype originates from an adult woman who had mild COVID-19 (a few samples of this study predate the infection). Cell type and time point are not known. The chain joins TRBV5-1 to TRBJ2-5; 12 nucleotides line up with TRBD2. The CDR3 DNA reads TGCGCCAGCAGCCGGACTAGCGGGGTCCAAGAGACCCAGTACTTC. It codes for CASSRTSGVQETQYF.